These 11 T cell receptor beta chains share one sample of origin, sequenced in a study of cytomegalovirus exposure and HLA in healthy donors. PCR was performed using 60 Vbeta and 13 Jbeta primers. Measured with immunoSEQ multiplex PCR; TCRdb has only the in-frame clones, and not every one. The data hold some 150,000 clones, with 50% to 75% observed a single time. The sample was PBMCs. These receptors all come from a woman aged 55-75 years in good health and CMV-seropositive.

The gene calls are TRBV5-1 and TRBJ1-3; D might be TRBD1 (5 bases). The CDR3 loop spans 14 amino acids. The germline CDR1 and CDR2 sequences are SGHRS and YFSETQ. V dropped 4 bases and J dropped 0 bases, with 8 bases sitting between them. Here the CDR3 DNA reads TGCGCCAGCAGCCCGACAGACTCTGGAAACACCATATATTTT. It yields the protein CASSPTDSGNTIYF.

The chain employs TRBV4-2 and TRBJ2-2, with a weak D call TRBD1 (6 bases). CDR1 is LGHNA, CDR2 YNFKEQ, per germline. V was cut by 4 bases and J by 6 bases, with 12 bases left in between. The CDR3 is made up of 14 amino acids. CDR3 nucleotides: TGTGCCAGCAGCCGGGACACCGGTTCCGGGGAGCTGTTTTTT. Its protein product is CASSRDTGSGELFF.

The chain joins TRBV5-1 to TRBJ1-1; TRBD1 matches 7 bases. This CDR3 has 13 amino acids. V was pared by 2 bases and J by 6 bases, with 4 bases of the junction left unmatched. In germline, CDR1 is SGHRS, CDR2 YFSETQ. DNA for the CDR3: TGCGCCAGCAGCTTACAGGGGTGGGCTGAAGCTTTCTTT. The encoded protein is CASSLQGWAEAFF.

The CDR3, as DNA: TGTGCCAGCAGTGTCCCTGGCGGGACTAGCGGCACCGGGGAGCTGTTTTTT. It is translated as CASSVPGGTSGTGELFF. This chain links TRBV2 with TRBJ2-2; 11 bases align to TRBD2. Germline loops: CDR1 SNHLY, CDR2 FYNNEI. The CDR3 covers 17 residues. Trimming removed 4 bases from V and 4 bases from J; junction bases left unmatched: 8. The full variable domain, its missing parts supplied by reference TRBV2 and TRBJ2-2, is EPEVTQTPSHQVTQMGQEVILRCVPISNHLYFYWYRQILGQKVEFLVSFYNNEISEKSEIFDDQFSVERPDGSNFTLKIRSTKLEDSAMYFCASSVPGGTSGTGELFFGEGSRLTVL.

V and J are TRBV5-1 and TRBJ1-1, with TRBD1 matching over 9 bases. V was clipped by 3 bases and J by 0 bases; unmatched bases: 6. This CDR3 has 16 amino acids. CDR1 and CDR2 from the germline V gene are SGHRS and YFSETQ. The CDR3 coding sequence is TGCGCCAGCAGCTACTTACAGGGGGCGGTGAACACTGAAGCTTTCTTT. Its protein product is CASSYLQGAVNTEAFF.

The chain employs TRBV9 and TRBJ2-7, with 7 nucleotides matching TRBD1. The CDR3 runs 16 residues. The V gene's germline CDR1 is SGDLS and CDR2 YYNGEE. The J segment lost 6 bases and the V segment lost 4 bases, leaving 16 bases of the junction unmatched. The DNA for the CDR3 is TGTGCCAGCAGCAACCAAAGACAGGGACGGCTAACCGAGCAGTACTTC. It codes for CASSNQRQGRLTEQYF.

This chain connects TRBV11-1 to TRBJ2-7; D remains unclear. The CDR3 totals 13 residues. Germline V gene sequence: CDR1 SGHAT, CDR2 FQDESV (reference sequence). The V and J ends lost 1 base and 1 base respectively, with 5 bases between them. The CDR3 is CASSLGGSYEQYF. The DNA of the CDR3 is TGTGCCAGCAGCTTAGGCGGTTCCTACGAGCAGTACTTC.

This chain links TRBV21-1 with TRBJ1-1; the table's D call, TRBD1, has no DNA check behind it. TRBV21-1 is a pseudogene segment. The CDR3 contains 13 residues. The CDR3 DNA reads TGTGCCAGCAGCAACGGACATGACACTGAAGCTTTCTTT. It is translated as CASSNGHDTEAFF.

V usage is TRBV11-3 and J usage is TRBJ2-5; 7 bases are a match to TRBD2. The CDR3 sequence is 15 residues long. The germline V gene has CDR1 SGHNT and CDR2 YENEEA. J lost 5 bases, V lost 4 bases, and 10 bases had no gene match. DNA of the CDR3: TGTGCCAGCAGCTCAATAGCGGGTCCTGGGGAGACCCAGTACTTC. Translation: CASSSIAGPGETQYF.

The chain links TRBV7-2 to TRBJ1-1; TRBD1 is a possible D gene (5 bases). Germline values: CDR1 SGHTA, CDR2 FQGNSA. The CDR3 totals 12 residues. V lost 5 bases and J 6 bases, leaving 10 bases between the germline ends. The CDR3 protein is CASSTPGPEAFF. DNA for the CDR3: TGTGCCAGCAGCACTCCAGGGCCTGAAGCTTTCTTT.

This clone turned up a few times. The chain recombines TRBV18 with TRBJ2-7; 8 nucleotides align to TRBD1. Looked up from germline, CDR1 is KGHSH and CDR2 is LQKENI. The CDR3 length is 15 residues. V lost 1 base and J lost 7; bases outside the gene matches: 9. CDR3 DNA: TGTGCCAGCTCACCACTAAGTCAGGGGGCAGGGGAGCAGTACTTC. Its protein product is CASSPLSQGAGEQYF.